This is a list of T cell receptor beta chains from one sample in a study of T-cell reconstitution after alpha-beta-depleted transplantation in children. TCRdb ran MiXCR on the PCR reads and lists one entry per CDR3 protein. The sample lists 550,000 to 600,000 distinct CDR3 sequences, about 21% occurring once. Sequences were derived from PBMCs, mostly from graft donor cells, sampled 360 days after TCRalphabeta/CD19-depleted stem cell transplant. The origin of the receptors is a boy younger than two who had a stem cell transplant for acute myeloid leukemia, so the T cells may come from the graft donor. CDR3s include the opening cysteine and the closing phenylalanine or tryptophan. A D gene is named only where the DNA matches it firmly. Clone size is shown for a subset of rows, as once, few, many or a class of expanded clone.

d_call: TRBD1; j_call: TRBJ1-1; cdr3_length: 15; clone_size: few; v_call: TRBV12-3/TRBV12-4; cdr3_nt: TGTGCCAGCAGTTTTCCCGACAGGGGGAACACTGAAGCTTTCTTT; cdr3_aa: CASSFPDRGNTEAFF
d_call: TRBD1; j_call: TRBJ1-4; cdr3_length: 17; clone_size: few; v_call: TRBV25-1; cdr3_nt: TGTGCCAGCTTCGGGACAGGGGATGGTGCAACTAATGAAAAACTGTTTTTT; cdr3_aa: CASFGTGDGATNEKLFF
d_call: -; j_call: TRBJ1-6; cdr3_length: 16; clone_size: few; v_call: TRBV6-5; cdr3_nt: TGTGCCAGCAGTTCGCCTCAGGGAGGAGGTAATTCACCCCTCCACTTT; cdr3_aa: CASSSPQGGGNSPLHF
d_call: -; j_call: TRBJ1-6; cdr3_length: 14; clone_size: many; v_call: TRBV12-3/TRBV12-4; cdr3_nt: TGTGCCAGCAACCTCCGGGGTACAAATTCACCCCTCCACTTT; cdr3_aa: CASNLRGTNSPLHF
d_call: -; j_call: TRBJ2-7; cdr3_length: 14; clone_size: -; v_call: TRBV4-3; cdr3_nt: TGCGCCAGCAGCCAAGAAATTAGGCGGGGAGAGCAGTACTTC; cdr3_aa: CASSQEIRRGEQYF
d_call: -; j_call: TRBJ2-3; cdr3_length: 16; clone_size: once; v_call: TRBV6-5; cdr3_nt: TGTGCCAGCAGTTCCTCGCGCGCCCTGGGGGTTGATACGCAGTATTTT; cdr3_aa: CASSSSRALGVDTQYF
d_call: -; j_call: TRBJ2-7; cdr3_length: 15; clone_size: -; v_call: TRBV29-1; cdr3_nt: TGCAGCGTTAGGACGGGTCCGTCAAGCTCCTACGAGCAGTACTTC; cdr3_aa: CSVRTGPSSSYEQYF
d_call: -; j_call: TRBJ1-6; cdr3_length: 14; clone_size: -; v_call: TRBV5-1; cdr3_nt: TGCGCCAGCAGCTCCCCAAGGGGTAATTCACCCCTCCACTTT; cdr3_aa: CASSSPRGNSPLHF
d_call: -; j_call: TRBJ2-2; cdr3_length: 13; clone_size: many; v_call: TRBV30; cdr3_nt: TGTGCCTGGAGTGGCATACGGTCCGGGGAGCTGTTTTTT; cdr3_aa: CAWSGIRSGELFF
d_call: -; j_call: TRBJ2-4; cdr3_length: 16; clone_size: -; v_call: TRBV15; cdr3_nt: TGTGCCACCAGTGACCCCCCGGTGGTAGCCAAAAACATTCAGTACTTC; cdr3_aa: CATSDPPVVAKNIQYF
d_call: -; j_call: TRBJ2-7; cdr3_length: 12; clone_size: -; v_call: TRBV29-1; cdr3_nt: TGCAGCGTTTTTGGGTCCCAGTACGAGCAGTACTTC; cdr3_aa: CSVFGSQYEQYF
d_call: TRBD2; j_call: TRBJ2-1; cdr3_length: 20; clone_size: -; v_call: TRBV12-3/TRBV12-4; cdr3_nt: TGTGCCAGCAGTTTAGTCCCGAGCGGGGGGGCCTTTCCGGACCACAATGAGCAGTTCTTC; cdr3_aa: CASSLVPSGGAFPDHNEQFF
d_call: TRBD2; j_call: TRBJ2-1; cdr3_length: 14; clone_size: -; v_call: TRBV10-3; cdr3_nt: TGTGCCATCAGTGAGGTAACCGGGACTAGTGAGCAGTTCTTC; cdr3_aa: CAISEVTGTSEQFF
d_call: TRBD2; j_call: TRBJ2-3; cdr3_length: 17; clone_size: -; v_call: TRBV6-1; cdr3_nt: TGTGCCAGCAGTCCCCGGGGGGTCCGTCGGGGCACAGATACGCAGTATTTT; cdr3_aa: CASSPRGVRRGTDTQYF
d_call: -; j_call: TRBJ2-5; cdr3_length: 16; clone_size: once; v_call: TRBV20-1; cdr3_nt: TGCAGTGCTGCCCAAACTGGAGTACCCCCCCAGGAGACCCAGTACTTC; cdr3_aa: CSAAQTGVPPQETQYF
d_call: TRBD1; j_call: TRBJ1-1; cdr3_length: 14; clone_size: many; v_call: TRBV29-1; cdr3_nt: TGCAGCGTTGGACCGGGACAGGGGAAACCTGAAGCTTTCTTT; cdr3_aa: CSVGPGQGKPEAFF
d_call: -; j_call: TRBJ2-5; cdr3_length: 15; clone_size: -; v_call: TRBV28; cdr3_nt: TGTGCCAGTAACGAGCGGTCGGGGTACCAAGAGACCCAGTACTTC; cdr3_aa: CASNERSGYQETQYF
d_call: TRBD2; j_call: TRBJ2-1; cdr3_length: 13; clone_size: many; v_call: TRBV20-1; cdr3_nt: TGCAGTGCTAGAGATCCAGCGGGGGGTTCGCAGTTCTTC; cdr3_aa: CSARDPAGGSQFF
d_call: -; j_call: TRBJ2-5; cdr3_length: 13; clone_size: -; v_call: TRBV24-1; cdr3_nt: TGTGCCACCAGTGATTTGTACCAAGAGACCCAGTACTTC; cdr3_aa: CATSDLYQETQYF
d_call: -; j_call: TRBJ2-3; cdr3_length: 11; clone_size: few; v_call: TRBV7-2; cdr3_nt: TGTGCCAGCACCCCCCTCGATACGCAGTATTTT; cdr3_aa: CASTPLDTQYF
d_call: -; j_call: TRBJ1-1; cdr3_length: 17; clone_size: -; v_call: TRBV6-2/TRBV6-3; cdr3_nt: TGTGCCAGCAGTTGGGCTATAAGGGGCCTTATGAACACTGAAGCTTTCTTT; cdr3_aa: CASSWAIRGLMNTEAFF
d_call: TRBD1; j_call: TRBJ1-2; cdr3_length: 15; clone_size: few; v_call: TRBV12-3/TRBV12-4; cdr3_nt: TGTGCCAGCCTGGCCCAACTTGGGGACAGTGGGGGCTACACCTTC; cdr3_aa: CASLAQLGDSGGYTF
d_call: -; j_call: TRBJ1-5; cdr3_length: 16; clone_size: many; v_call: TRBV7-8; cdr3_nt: TGTGCCAGCAGCCCCCGACAGCCCGAGGGCAATCAGCCCCAGCATTTT; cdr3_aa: CASSPRQPEGNQPQHF
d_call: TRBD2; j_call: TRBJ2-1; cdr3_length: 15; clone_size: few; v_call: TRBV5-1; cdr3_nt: TGCGCCAGCGGGGGGGAGGGCCCCTCCTACAATGAGCAGTTCTTC; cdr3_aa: CASGGEGPSYNEQFF
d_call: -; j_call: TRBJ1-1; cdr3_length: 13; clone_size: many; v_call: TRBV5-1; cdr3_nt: TGCGCCAGCAGCATAAACACAGGGACTGAAGCTTTCTTT; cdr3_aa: CASSINTGTEAFF
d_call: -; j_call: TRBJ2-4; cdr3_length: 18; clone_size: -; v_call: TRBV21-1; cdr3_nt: TGTGCCAGCAGCAAAGCGCCCCGACAGGGCGTAGCCAAAAACATTCAGTACTTC; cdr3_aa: CASSKAPRQGVAKNIQYF
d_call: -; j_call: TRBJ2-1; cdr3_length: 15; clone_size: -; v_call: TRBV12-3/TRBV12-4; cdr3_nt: TGTGCCAGCAGCTTAGGGGTTGGGGCCTACAATGAGCAGTTCTTC; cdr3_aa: CASSLGVGAYNEQFF
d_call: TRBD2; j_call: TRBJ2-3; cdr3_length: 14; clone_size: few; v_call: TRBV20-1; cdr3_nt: TGCAGTGCTAGTGGTCTAGCGGGGGGAGATACGCAGTATTTT; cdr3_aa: CSASGLAGGDTQYF
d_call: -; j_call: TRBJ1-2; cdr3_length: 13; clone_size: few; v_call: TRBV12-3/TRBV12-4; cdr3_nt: TGTGCCAGCAGTTCCCGGGACGGGCATGGCTACACCTTC; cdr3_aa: CASSSRDGHGYTF
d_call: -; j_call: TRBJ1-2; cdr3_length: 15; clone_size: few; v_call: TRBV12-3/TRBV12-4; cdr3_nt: TGTGCCAGCAGTTTCCTCAGGAGAGCTAACTATGGCTACACCTTC; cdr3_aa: CASSFLRRANYGYTF
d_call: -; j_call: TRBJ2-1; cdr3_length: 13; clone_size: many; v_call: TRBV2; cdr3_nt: TGTGCCAGCTTCGATGGGGGGCCCAATGAGCAGTTCTTC; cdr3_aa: CASFDGGPNEQFF
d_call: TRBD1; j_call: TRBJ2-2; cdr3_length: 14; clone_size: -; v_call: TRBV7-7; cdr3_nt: TGTGCCAGCAGCTTACCGGGACAGGCCGGGGAGCTGTTTTTT; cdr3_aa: CASSLPGQAGELFF
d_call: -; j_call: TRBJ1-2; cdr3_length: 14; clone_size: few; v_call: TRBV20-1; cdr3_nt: TGCAGTGCTAGAGAGGGCGGCAGCCTCTATGGCTACACCTTC; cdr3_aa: CSAREGGSLYGYTF
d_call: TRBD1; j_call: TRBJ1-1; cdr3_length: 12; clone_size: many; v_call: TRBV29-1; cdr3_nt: TGCAGCGTTGGGACAGGGAGCACTGAAGCTTTCTTT; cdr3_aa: CSVGTGSTEAFF
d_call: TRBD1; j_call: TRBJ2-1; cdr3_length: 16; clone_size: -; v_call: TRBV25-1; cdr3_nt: TGTGCCAGCAGTGAATCGGGACAGGGACTCTACAATGAGCAGTTCTTC; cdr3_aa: CASSESGQGLYNEQFF
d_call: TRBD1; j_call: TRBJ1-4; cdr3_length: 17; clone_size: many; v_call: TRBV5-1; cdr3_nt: TGCGCCAGCAGCTTGAAACAGGGGGCAGGGGCTAATGAAAAACTGTTTTTT; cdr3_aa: CASSLKQGAGANEKLFF
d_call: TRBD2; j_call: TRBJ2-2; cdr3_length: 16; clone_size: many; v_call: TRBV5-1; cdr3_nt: TGCGCCAGCGGGCCACGACTAGCGTCGAACACCGGGGAGCTGTTTTTT; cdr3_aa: CASGPRLASNTGELFF
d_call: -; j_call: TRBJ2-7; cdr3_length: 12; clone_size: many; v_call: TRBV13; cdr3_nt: TGTGCCAGCAGCTCGTTTCAGGGCGAGCAGTACTTC; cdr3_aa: CASSSFQGEQYF
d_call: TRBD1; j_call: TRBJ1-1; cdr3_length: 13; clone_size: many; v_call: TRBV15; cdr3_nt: TGTGCCACCAGCAGAGAAAGGACAGGGCAGTCTTTCTTT; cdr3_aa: CATSRERTGQSFF
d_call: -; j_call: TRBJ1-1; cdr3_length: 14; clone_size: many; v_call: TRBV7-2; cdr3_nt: TGTGCCAGCAGCCCCTCTTGGTTTAACGCTGAAGCTTTCTTT; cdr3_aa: CASSPSWFNAEAFF
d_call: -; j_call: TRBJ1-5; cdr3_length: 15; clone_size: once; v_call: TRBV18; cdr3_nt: TGTGCCAGCTCACAAGGGAGTTCGAGCAATCAGCCCCAGCATTTT; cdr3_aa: CASSQGSSSNQPQHF
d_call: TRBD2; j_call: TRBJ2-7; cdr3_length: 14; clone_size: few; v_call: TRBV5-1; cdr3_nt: TGCGCCAGCAGCACAGCGGGGGGGAACTACGAGCAGTACTTC; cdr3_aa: CASSTAGGNYEQYF
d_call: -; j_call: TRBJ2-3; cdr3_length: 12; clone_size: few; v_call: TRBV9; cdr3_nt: TGTGCCAGCAGCGTTCACGGGGATACGCAGTATTTT; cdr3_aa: CASSVHGDTQYF
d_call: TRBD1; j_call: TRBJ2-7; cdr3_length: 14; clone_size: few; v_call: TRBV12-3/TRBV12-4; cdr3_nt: TGTGCCAGCAGTACCCGACAGGGGATTTACGAGCAGTACTTC; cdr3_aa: CASSTRQGIYEQYF
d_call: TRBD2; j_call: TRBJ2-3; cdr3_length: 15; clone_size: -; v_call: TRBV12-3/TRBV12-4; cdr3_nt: TGTGCCAGCAGTTCCTCTAGCGGGTACACAGATACGCAGTATTTT; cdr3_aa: CASSSSSGYTDTQYF